This record looks at one TCR beta chain sequence and its context. Terminally differentiated effector memory CD45RA+ cells were excluded from the naive CD8 cells, which were CD45RO-negative and positively selected for CCR7. These data come from a study of shared clonotypes between healthy human individuals. The V end was cut by 0 bases, the J end by 6 bases, with 12 bases between. The CDR3 loop spans 15 amino acids. Germline V gives CDR1 ENHRY, CDR2 SYGVKD. The study ran the assay at deep level. Each subset's genomic DNA was split evenly across several immunoSEQ plates. The protocol was immunoSEQ multiplex PCR, while the TCRdb copy is restricted to in-frame clones and leaves out a portion. The profile shows approximately 2,200,000 clones, under 95% of them singletons.

The sample taken for sequencing was naive CD8+ T cells from PBMCs. The TCR sequence derives from a man between 18 and 29 years old in good health. Some clones in this sample may be carry-over from other donors' samples. V gene TRBV10-3 combines with J gene TRBJ2-1, with a tentative D call TRBD2 (5 bases). CDR3 nucleotide sequence: TGTGCCATCAGTGAGTCGAGGTATGAGGGCAATGAGCAGTTCTTC. It codes for CAISESRYEGNEQFF.